Only a few counts were recorded for the clone carrying this T cell receptor (beta chain). Its antigen is not identified. The same CDR3 can be traced to other DNA sequences in this sample. Splitting of CD4+ cells produced CD45RA+ naive and CD45RA-negative memory subsets. This sample stems from a study of shared clonotypes between healthy human individuals. General study points: Researchers sampled only blood; tissue repertoires likely differ. Large depth notwithstanding, sorted-subset sequencing proved incomplete by rarefaction. Few donors restricted represented genetic and exposure-history diversity.

The CDR3 consists of 12 residues. Trimming removed 0 bases at V and 7 bases at J, with 3 bases between. From germline, CDR1 is MNHEY and CDR2 SVGAGI. TCRdb keeps only in-frame clones here, not all; method: immunoSEQ multiplex PCR. This sample has 800,000 to 1,200,000 clones, with about 80% found just once. The specimen was memory CD4+ T cells from PBMCs. Indicated subset: CD45RA-negative fraction. The TCR originated in a man aged 18 to 30 in good health. Some clones in this sample may be carry-over from other donors' samples. This rearrangement joins TRBV6-5 to TRBJ2-2, with unresolved D. The CDR3 loop reads CASSYSGGELFF. The CDR3 DNA follows: TGTGCCAGCAGTTACTCCGGCGGGGAGCTGTTTTTT.